The present T cell receptor beta chain was sequenced within a study of cytomegalovirus exposure and HLA in healthy donors. CDR3 length: 13 residues. Trimming removed 0 bases from V and 4 bases from J, with 9 bases in between. The germline gives CDR1 GTSNPN, CDR2 SVGIG (reference sequence). Findings and limits, study-wide: Several of the most significant clusters were apparently associated with common viral pathogens in a later analysis. After further analysis at a later stage, 15,000 to 20,000 TCR beta sequences were associated with HLA alleles at 0.05 false discovery rate.

PCR primers comprised 60 Vbeta and 13 Jbeta primers. TCRdb's copy holds only in-frame clones and misses some; the assay was immunoSEQ multiplex PCR. This sample has some 180,000 clones, with around 84% found just once. Comments on this clone: Its specificity is not known. Additional DNA sequences in this sample encode the identical CDR3.

The TCR sequence derives from a woman aged 18-30 years in good health and CMV-seronegative. The genes are TRBV30 and TRBJ1-1; D is perhaps TRBD1 (5 bases). The sample consisted of PBMCs. This chain's CDR3 is CAWSVTGGTEAFF. The CDR3 bases are TGTGCCTGGAGTGTTACCGGGGGCACTGAAGCTTTCTTT. The full variable domain, in which reference TRBV30 and TRBJ1-1 provide the parts outside the CDR3, is SQTIHQWPATLVQPVGSPLSLECTVEGTSNPNLYWYRQAAGRGLQLLFYSVGIGQISSEVPQNLSASRPQDRQFILSSKKLLLSDSGFYLCAWSVTGGTEAFFGQGTRLTVV.